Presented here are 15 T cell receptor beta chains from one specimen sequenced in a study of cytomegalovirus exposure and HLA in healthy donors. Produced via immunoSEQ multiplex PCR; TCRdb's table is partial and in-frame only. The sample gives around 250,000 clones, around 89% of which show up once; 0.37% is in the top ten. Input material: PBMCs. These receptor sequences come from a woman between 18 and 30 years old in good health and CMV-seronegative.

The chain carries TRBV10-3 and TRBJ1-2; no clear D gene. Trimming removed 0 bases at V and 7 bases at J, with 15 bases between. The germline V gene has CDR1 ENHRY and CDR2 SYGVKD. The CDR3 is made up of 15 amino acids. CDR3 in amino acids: CAISESEAGNGGYTF. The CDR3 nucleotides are TGTGCCATCAGTGAGTCCGAAGCAGGCAATGGTGGCTACACCTTC.

CDR3 sequence: CASSDYRDRVGNSYEQYV. Here the CDR3 DNA reads TGTGCCAGCAGTGACTACCGGGACAGGGTGGGGAATTCCTACGAGCAGTACGTC. This chain links TRBV6-4 with TRBJ2-7, with 9 bases lining up with TRBD1. The CDR3 totals 18 residues. V trimming: 1 base; J trimming: 1 base; junction bases outside the gene matches: 11. The germline CDR1 and CDR2 sequences are MRHNA and SNTAGT.

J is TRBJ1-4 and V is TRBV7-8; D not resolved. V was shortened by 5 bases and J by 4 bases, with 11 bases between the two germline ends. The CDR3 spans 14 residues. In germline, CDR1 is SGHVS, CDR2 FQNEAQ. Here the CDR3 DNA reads TGTGCCAGCAGCCCCGGACTTAATAATGAAAAACTGTTTTTT. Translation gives CASSPGLNNEKLFF.

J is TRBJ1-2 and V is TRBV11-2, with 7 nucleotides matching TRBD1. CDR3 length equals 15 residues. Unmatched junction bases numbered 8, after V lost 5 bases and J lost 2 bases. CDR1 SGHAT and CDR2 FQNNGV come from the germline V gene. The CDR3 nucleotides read TGTGCCAGCAGCCCTAGACAGGGAGGAAACTATGGCTACACCTTC. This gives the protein CASSPRQGGNYGYTF.

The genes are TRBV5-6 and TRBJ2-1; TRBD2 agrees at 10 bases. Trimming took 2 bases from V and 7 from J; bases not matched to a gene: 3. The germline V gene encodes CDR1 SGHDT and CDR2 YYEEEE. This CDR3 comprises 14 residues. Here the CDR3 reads CASSLLAGKNEQFF. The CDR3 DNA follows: TGTGCCAGCAGCTTACTAGCGGGAAAGAATGAGCAGTTCTTC.

In DNA, the CDR3 is TGTGCCAGCAGTGAAGCACCCTATCCCACCGGGGAGCTGTTTTTT. Translating gives CASSEAPYPTGELFF. The rearrangement joins TRBV2 to TRBJ2-2, with unresolved D. CDR1 is SNHLY, CDR2 FYNNEI, per germline. Trimming cost V 0 bases and J 4 bases, with 9 bases left between them. The CDR3 runs 15 residues.

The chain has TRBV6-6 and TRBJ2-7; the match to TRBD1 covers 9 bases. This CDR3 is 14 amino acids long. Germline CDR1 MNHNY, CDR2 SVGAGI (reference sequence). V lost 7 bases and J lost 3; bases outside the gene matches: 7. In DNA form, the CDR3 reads TGTGCCAGCACAAGGACAGGGGCAGGCTACGAGCAGTACTTC. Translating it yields CASTRTGAGYEQYF.

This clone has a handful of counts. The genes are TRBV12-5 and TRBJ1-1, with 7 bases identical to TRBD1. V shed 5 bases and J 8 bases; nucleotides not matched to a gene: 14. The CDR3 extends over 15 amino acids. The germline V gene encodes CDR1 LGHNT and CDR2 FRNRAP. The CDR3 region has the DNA TGTGCTAGTGGTGATGGGACAGTTTCTCCCCCGGAAGCTTTCTTT. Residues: CASGDGTVSPPEAFF.

DNA for the CDR3: TGCGCCAGCAGTGAGATGGCTGGTGAGCAGTTCTTC. The encoded protein is CASSEMAGEQFF. The chain uses TRBV10-2 and TRBJ2-1; D gene unclear. The CDR3 loop spans 12 amino acids. CDR1 is WSHSY, CDR2 SAAADI, per germline. The V gene lost 2 bases and the J gene lost 9 bases, with 8 bases spanning the gap.

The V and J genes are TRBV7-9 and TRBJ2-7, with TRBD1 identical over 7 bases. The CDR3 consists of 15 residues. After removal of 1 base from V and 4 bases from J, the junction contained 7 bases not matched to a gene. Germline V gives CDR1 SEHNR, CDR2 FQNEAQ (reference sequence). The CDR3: CASSLGDSIRYEQYV. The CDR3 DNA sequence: TGTGCCAGCAGCTTAGGGGACAGTATAAGGTACGAGCAGTACGTC.

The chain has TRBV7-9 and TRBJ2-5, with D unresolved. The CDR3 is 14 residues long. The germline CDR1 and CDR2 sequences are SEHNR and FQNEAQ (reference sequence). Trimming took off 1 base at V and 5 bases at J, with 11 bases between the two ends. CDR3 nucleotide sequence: TGTGCCAGCAGCTTAGTGGGTAGCTCTGAGACCCAGTACTTC. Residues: CASSLVGSSETQYF.

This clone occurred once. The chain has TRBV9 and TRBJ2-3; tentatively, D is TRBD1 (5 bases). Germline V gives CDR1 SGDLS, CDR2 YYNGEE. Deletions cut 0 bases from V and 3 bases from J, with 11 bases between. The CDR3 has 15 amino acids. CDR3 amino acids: CASSVAGRGTDTQYF. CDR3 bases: TGTGCCAGCAGCGTAGCGGGTAGGGGTACAGATACGCAGTATTTT.

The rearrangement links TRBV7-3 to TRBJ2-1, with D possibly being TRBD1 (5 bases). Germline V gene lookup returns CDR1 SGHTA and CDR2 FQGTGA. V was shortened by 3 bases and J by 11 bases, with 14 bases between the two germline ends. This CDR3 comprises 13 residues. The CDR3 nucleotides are TGTGCCAGCAGCTTTGACAGCCAAATGAAGCAGTTCTTC. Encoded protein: CASSFDSQMKQFF.

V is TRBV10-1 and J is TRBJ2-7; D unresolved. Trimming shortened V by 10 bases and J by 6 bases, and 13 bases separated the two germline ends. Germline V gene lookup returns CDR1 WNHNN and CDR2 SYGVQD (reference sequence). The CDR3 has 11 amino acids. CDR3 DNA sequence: TGCGCCACTACTCTAGGCCGCGAGCAGTACGTC. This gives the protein CATTLGREQYV.

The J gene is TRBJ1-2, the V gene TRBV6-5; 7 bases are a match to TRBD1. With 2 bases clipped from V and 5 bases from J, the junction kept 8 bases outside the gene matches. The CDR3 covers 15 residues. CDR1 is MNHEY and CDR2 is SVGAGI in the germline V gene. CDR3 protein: CASSYDRASGYGYTF. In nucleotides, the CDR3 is TGTGCCAGCAGTTACGACAGGGCCTCCGGGTATGGCTACACCTTC.